This TCR beta chain stems from a study of response to subunit inactivated influenza vaccine. The V gene lost 8 bases and the J gene lost 1 base, with 8 bases spanning the gap. The CDR3 is made up of 12 amino acids. Looked up from germline, CDR1 is SNHLY and CDR2 is FYNNEI. Each CDR3 protein gets one entry after TCRdb re-called the RT-PCR reads with MiXCR. The sample has about 800,000 distinct CDR3 sequences, 20% to 25% seen once; the top ten hold roughly 10%. The J gene is TRBJ1-1, the V gene TRBV2, with no clear D. This material consisted of PBMCs from blood, taken more than 4 days after vaccination. The sequence derives from a man aged 45-60 years who received an inactivated influenza vaccine. Written as DNA, the CDR3 is TGTGCCAGCTGCCAGTCGAACACTGAAGCTTTCTTT. Protein product: CASCQSNTEAFF.